The TCR beta chain under discussion was sequenced for a study of blood T cell repertoires in COVID-19. Study-level information: In each case, the material was cDNA or gDNA derived from T cells, B-cell-depleted T cells, or PBMCs.

Cohorts were assigned according to the clinical history that participants reported. The CDR3 loop spans 15 amino acids. V was shortened by 2 bases and J by 6 bases, with 18 bases between the two germline ends. From germline, CDR1 is SGHDT and CDR2 YYEEEE. This clone was seen only once. The method was immunoSEQ multiplex PCR; TCRdb's version includes in-frame clones alone and lacks a portion of them. Of a few hundred thousand clones in the sample, around 90% were seen once. The sequence was obtained from a woman aged 18-35 years who had recovered from COVID-19. Sequenced input: PBMCs or T cells enriched from blood (not recorded which). The chain joins TRBV5-6 to TRBJ2-7, with D perhaps TRBD1 (6 bases). The CDR3 DNA reads TGTGCCAGCAGCTTTCTGGCAGGGGATGTCGTCGAGCAGTACTTC. Translating gives CASSFLAGDVVEQYF.